A selection of T cell receptor beta chains follows, all from one sample in a study of early T cells in non-severe SARS-CoV-2 infection. TCRdb analysed the 5' RACE reads with MiXCR anew, one entry per CDR3 protein. The table shows 50,000 or so distinct CDR3 sequences, with 3.5% to 4.5% occurring only once. Sequenced sample: whole blood. The receptors were gathered from an adult who was a healthcare worker with PCR-confirmed SARS-CoV-2 infection or an uninfected control (not recorded which). Each CDR3 is given with its conserved first and last residue. The order of the fields is CDR3 protein, V gene, J gene, CDR3 length.

cdr3_aa: CASSETRDHLTDTQYF; v_call: TRBV6-1; j_call: TRBJ2-3; cdr3_length: 16
cdr3_aa: CASIYFQGPGELFF; v_call: TRBV6-1; j_call: TRBJ2-2; cdr3_length: 14
cdr3_aa: CASGLVLFALGRHRDTQYF; v_call: TRBV12-5; j_call: TRBJ2-3; cdr3_length: 19
cdr3_aa: CSAGLPTAGNTEAFF; v_call: TRBV20-1; j_call: TRBJ1-1; cdr3_length: 15
cdr3_aa: CASSLTGLADYEQYF; v_call: TRBV12-3/TRBV12-4; j_call: TRBJ2-7; cdr3_length: 15
cdr3_aa: CASSLGLAGGTGELFF; v_call: TRBV5-1; j_call: TRBJ2-2; cdr3_length: 16
cdr3_aa: CASSQDVAGYTDTQYF; v_call: TRBV3-1; j_call: TRBJ2-3; cdr3_length: 16
cdr3_aa: CSARRAGQSTGTSSYNEQFF; v_call: TRBV20-1; j_call: TRBJ2-1; cdr3_length: 20
cdr3_aa: CASSLTPGAGNTIYF; v_call: TRBV12-3/TRBV12-4; j_call: TRBJ1-3; cdr3_length: 15
cdr3_aa: CASSPSWTGSYEQYF; v_call: TRBV6-2/TRBV6-3; j_call: TRBJ2-7; cdr3_length: 15
cdr3_aa: CAWSRDITSPLHF; v_call: TRBV30; j_call: TRBJ1-6; cdr3_length: 13
cdr3_aa: CASSAWTTGGNDEQYF; v_call: TRBV25-1; j_call: TRBJ2-7; cdr3_length: 16
cdr3_aa: CASSRSDRGRNGYTF; v_call: TRBV27; j_call: TRBJ1-2; cdr3_length: 15
cdr3_aa: CASSGTGLGYEQYF; v_call: TRBV10-2; j_call: TRBJ2-7; cdr3_length: 14
cdr3_aa: CASSLAAGITGGYEQYF; v_call: TRBV5-1; j_call: TRBJ2-7; cdr3_length: 17
cdr3_aa: CSVGQRNTEAFF; v_call: TRBV29-1; j_call: TRBJ1-1; cdr3_length: 12
cdr3_aa: CASSVDGGAVGGEQYF; v_call: TRBV9; j_call: TRBJ2-7; cdr3_length: 16
cdr3_aa: CASSLEHRSTDTQYF; v_call: TRBV5-4; j_call: TRBJ2-3; cdr3_length: 15
cdr3_aa: CASSPSGGTDTQYF; v_call: TRBV9; j_call: TRBJ2-3; cdr3_length: 14
cdr3_aa: CASSDSGGAETGYTF; v_call: TRBV6-4; j_call: TRBJ1-2; cdr3_length: 15
cdr3_aa: CASSLEEGGRGRNEQFF; v_call: TRBV7-8; j_call: TRBJ2-1; cdr3_length: 17
cdr3_aa: CASTPNRVDEQYF; v_call: TRBV19; j_call: TRBJ2-7; cdr3_length: 13
cdr3_aa: CASSLSSTARSTGELFF; v_call: TRBV5-1; j_call: TRBJ2-2; cdr3_length: 17
cdr3_aa: CASSLPGGGTDTQYF; v_call: TRBV12-3/TRBV12-4; j_call: TRBJ2-3; cdr3_length: 15
cdr3_aa: CASSPQGAADTQYF; v_call: TRBV6-6; j_call: TRBJ2-3; cdr3_length: 14
cdr3_aa: CASSPRGTGNTEAFF; v_call: TRBV12-3/TRBV12-4; j_call: TRBJ1-1; cdr3_length: 15
cdr3_aa: CATSDPFAEQFF; v_call: TRBV24-1; j_call: TRBJ2-1; cdr3_length: 12
cdr3_aa: CASSTLVPGELFF; v_call: TRBV25-1; j_call: TRBJ2-2; cdr3_length: 13